Below are 18 T cell receptor beta chains sequenced from a single sample in a study of tissue T cells after allogeneic stem cell transplantation. Clones were sequenced by immunoSEQ multiplex PCR, and TCRdb holds only the in-frame ones, with some missing. The sample contains around 24,000 clones, about 89% of which appear only once. Source: blood, taken before transplantation. All receptors come from a male donor aged 60 or over who later had graft-versus-host disease after an allogeneic stem cell transplant.

The chain is built from TRBV5-1 and TRBJ1-1, with TRBD1 identical over 8 bases. CDR1 is SGHRS, CDR2 YFSETQ, per germline. The CDR3 length is 15 residues. V trimming: 7 bases; J trimming: 2 bases; junction bases outside the gene matches: 10. The CDR3 sequence: CASQRAAGGNTEAFF. As DNA, the CDR3 is TGCGCCAGCCAAAGGGCGGCAGGGGGCAACACTGAAGCTTTCTTT.

The chain couples TRBV11-2 to TRBJ1-2; a weak D match, TRBD1 (5 bases). This CDR3 spans 15 amino acids. V was pared by 1 base and J by 7 bases, with 16 bases between. The germline V gene has CDR1 SGHAT and CDR2 FQNNGV. DNA for the CDR3: TGTGCCAGCAGCTTAGGGGGTCCAGGGCTTGGTGGCTACACCTTC. Its translation is CASSLGGPGLGGYTF.

This clone has just a few counts. The chain employs TRBV7-3 and TRBJ2-2, with no clear D. Looked up from germline, CDR1 is SGHTA and CDR2 is FQGTGA. V gave up 7 bases and J gave up 0 bases, with 9 bases separating them. This CDR3 is 14 amino acids long. This CDR3 reads CASNGPSNTGELFF. The CDR3 DNA follows: TGTGCCAGCAACGGACCTTCGAACACCGGGGAGCTGTTTTTT.

V and J are TRBV30 and TRBJ1-4; D call uncertain. V lost 3 bases to trimming and J lost 8 bases, with 22 bases between them. CDR1 is GTSNPN, CDR2 SVGIG, per germline (reference sequence). This CDR3 has 16 residues. CDR3 residues: CAWRVLTASIKEKLFF. CDR3 DNA: TGTGCCTGGAGAGTTCTTACAGCCTCAATAAAGGAAAAACTGTTTTTT. The whole variable domain, remainder taken from reference TRBV30 and TRBJ1-4, is SQTIHQWPATLVQPVGSPLSLECTVEGTSNPNLYWYRQAAGRGLQLLFYSVGIGQISSEVPQNLSASRPQDRQFILSSKKLLLSDSGFYLCAWRVLTASIKEKLFFGSGTQLSVL.

The chain links TRBV4-3 to TRBJ1-2, with no clear D. CDR3 length: 13 amino acids. Germline assignment: CDR1 LGHNA and CDR2 YSLEER. The V end lost 4 bases, the J end lost 4 bases, and 10 bases lay between the germline ends. The CDR3 sequence is CASSPVIGYGYTF. In DNA form, the CDR3 reads TGCGCCAGCAGCCCCGTTATTGGCTATGGCTACACCTTC.

The chain uses TRBV9 and TRBJ1-3; possible D gene TRBD1, 5 bases. Trimming removed 4 bases at V and 3 bases at J, with 17 bases between. Germline CDR1 is SGDLS and CDR2 is YYNGEE. The CDR3 spans 16 residues. DNA for the CDR3: TGTGCCAGCAGCTTAGGAGGGCATGGGGGTGGAAACACCATATATTTT. Encoded protein: CASSLGGHGGGNTIYF.

This chain joins TRBV19 and TRBJ1-5; D ambiguous. CDR3 length equals 13 residues. The V gene's germline CDR1 is LNHDA and CDR2 SQIVND (reference sequence). Trimming cost V 7 bases and J 3 bases, with 10 bases left between them. This chain's CDR3 is CASNGGHNQPQHF. The CDR3 DNA sequence: TGTGCCAGTAACGGCGGCCACAATCAGCCCCAGCATTTT.

In its sample, this clone was seen once. The chain links TRBV6-2 or TRBV6-3 to TRBJ1-6; 7 bases line up with TRBD1. CDR1 and CDR2 (germline): MNHEY, SVGEGT. Trimming removed 4 bases from V and 6 bases from J; junction bases left unmatched: 9. CDR3 length: 16 amino acids. CDR3: CASSFVTGQTNSPLHF. The CDR3 nucleotides are TGTGCCAGCAGTTTTGTCACGGGACAGACTAATTCACCCCTCCACTTT.

V usage is TRBV9 and J usage is TRBJ1-1; TRBD1 matches 7 bases. V lost 0 bases to trimming and J lost 5 bases; unmatched junction nucleotides: 10. Germline V CDR1 and CDR2: SGDLS, YYNGEE. The CDR3 spans 16 residues. CDR3 DNA: TGTGCCAGCAGCGTAGAGGGGGCTCGAATCGAAACTGAAGCTTTCTTT. The encoded protein is CASSVEGARIETEAFF.

V usage is TRBV7-8 and J usage is TRBJ1-2; 9 nucleotides align to TRBD1. V lost 5 bases to trimming and J lost 4 bases; unmatched junction nucleotides: 5. The CDR3 is made up of 14 amino acids. Germline CDR1 reads SGHVS; CDR2 reads FQNEAQ. The CDR3 is CASSATGGRYGYTF. Here the CDR3 DNA reads TGTGCCAGCAGCGCCACAGGGGGCCGCTATGGCTACACCTTC.

The DNA of the CDR3 is TGTGCCAGCAGTCTAAATATCAACTATGGCTACACCTTC. Its translation is CASSLNINYGYTF. This chain joins TRBV6-5 and TRBJ1-2; the D is unclear. CDR1 and CDR2 from the germline V gene are MNHEY and SVGAGI. The CDR3 loop spans 13 amino acids. V was pared by 5 bases and J by 2 bases, with 9 bases between.

This clone was counted a single time. DNA of the CDR3: TGCGCCAGCAGCCACTTACCGGGACAGGGGTCAGAGACCCAGTACTTC. This translates into CASSHLPGQGSETQYF. This rearrangement joins TRBV4-3 to TRBJ2-5; 10 bases agree with TRBD1. The junction had 8 bases not matched to a gene; V was cut back by 3 bases and J by 4 bases. The CDR3 spans 16 residues. The germline V gene encodes CDR1 LGHNA and CDR2 YSLEER.

The chain uses TRBV29-1 and TRBJ2-6; D ambiguous. Trimming cost V 8 bases and J 4 bases, with 9 bases left between them. The CDR3 has 12 amino acids. In germline, CDR1 is SQVTM, CDR2 ANQGSEA. The CDR3 protein is CSTSSGANVLTF. In nucleotides, the CDR3 is TGCAGCACCTCCTCCGGGGCCAACGTCCTGACTTTC.

This clone appeared once. The chain recombines TRBV6-5 with TRBJ2-7, with unresolved D. The CDR3 runs 13 residues. V gave up 6 bases and J gave up 7 bases, with 16 bases separating them. CDR1 and CDR2 from the germline V gene are MNHEY and SVGAGI. The CDR3 reads CASSEDRLREQYF. The CDR3 DNA is TGTGCCAGCAGCGAGGACCGGCTTCGGGAGCAGTACTTC.

The chain uses TRBV4-2 and TRBJ2-1; the match to TRBD2 covers 14 bases. V trimming: 7 bases; J trimming: 6 bases; junction bases outside the gene matches: 8. CDR1 and CDR2 from the germline V gene are LGHNA and YNFKEQ. The CDR3 has 16 residues. This chain's CDR3 is CASNRLAGGPANEQFF. The CDR3 bases are TGTGCCAGCAACCGACTAGCGGGAGGGCCGGCCAATGAGCAGTTCTTC.

The chain links TRBV27 to TRBJ2-3, with no clear D. This CDR3 is built from 15 residues. Germline V CDR1 and CDR2: MNHEY, SMNVEV (reference sequence). Trimming shortened V by 5 bases and J by 6 bases, and 18 bases separated the two germline ends. The CDR3 DNA reads TGTGCCAGCAGTAAAGGAACGGGCTACTACGATACGCAGTATTTT. This gives the protein CASSKGTGYYDTQYF.

DNA for the CDR3: TGCGCCAGCAGCTACGATTTTAGCTCCTACGAGCAGTACTTC. This gives the protein CASSYDFSSYEQYF. This chain joins TRBV5-1 and TRBJ2-7; D not certain. V was clipped by 3 bases and J by 0 bases, with 10 bases between them. This CDR3 contains 14 residues. The germline gives CDR1 SGHRS, CDR2 YFSETQ. The full variable domain, with the rest looked up from reference TRBV5-1 and TRBJ2-7, is KAGVTQTPRYLIKTRGQQVTLSCSPISGHRSVSWYQQTPGQGLQFLFEYFSETQRNKGNFPGRFSGRQFSNSRSEMNVSTLELGDSALYLCASSYDFSSYEQYFGPGTRLTVT.

V gene TRBV7-9 combines with J gene TRBJ1-2; 10 nucleotides match TRBD1. V lost 4 bases to trimming and J lost 7 bases; unmatched junction nucleotides: 3. Germline V CDR1 and CDR2: SEHNR, FQNEAQ (reference sequence). The CDR3 is made up of 13 amino acids. In DNA, the CDR3 is TGTGCCAGCAGCTATGACAGGGGGCCTGGCTACACCTTC. This translates into CASSYDRGPGYTF. Looking up the rest from reference TRBV7-9 and TRBJ1-2 gives the full variable domain: DTGVSQNPRHKITKRGQNVTFRCDPISEHNRLYWYRQTLGQGPEFLTYFQNEAQLEKSRLLSDRFSAERPKGSFSTLEIQRTEQGDSAMYLCASSYDRGPGYTFGSGTRLTVV.